These 31 T cell receptor beta chains were all obtained from the same sample, sequenced in a study of blood T cells in healthy people across ages. A second roughly 6 to 11 cycle PCR used barcoded and J-beta primers. In TCRdb, the 5' RACE reads were re-called with MiXCR into one record per CDR3 protein. The table records 2 million or so distinct CDR3 sequences, about 50% of them present only once. The sample comprised blood. The receptors stem from a woman between 35 and 50 years old in good health.

J is TRBJ2-7 and V is TRBV6-2 or TRBV6-3; TRBD2 aligns across 7 bases. With 6 bases clipped from V and 0 bases from J, the junction kept 8 bases outside the gene matches. CDR3 length equals 15 residues. The germline V gene has CDR1 MNHEY and CDR2 SVGEGT. The CDR3 reads CASRKAGPSSYEQYF. The CDR3 bases are TGTGCCAGCAGGAAAGCGGGGCCGAGCTCCTACGAGCAGTACTTC.

This clonotype was seen only a few times. This chain connects TRBV15 to TRBJ1-6, with D uncertain. Germline CDR1 reads LNHNV; CDR2 reads YYDKDF (reference sequence). This CDR3 region has 17 residues. V was shortened by 0 bases and J by 0 bases, with 9 bases between the two germline ends. CDR3 nucleotide sequence: TGTGCCACCAGCAGAGATCTGGGGAGCTCCTATAATTCACCCCTCCACTTT. This gives the protein CATSRDLGSSYNSPLHF.

The chain joins TRBV2 to TRBJ2-1; 11 bases fit TRBD2. The CDR3 contains 16 residues. Trimming at V came to 3 bases and at J to 4 bases, leaving 5 bases not matched to a gene. In germline, CDR1 is SNHLY, CDR2 FYNNEI. The CDR3 sequence is CASSDILAGEYNEQFF. CDR3 DNA sequence: TGTGCCAGCAGTGACATACTAGCGGGGGAGTACAATGAGCAGTTCTTC.

This chain's CDR3 is CASSPLDRTNSGANVLTF. The CDR3 DNA reads as TGTGCCAGCTCACCACTCGACAGGACAAACTCTGGGGCCAACGTCCTGACTTTC. The V and J genes are TRBV18 and TRBJ2-6; the D gene is possibly TRBD1 (6 bases). The CDR3 totals 18 residues. V was shortened by 1 base and J by 0 bases, with 13 bases between the two germline ends. Per the germline V gene, CDR1 is KGHSH and CDR2 is LQKENI.

The rearrangement joins TRBV6-1 to TRBJ1-5, with no clear D. The ends were cut back, 10 bases at V and 4 bases at J, with 17 bases in the middle. CDR3 length: 14 residues. Germline assignment: CDR1 MNHNS and CDR2 SASEGT. CDR3 loop: CATLPGLLNQPQHF. As DNA, the CDR3 is TGTGCCACCCTCCCGGGGTTATTGAATCAGCCCCAGCATTTT.

The J gene is TRBJ2-3, the V gene TRBV29-1, with 7 bases identical to TRBD1. Trimming took 2 bases from V and 2 from J; bases not matched to a gene: 4. The germline gives CDR1 SQVTM, CDR2 ANQGSEA. The CDR3 loop spans 14 amino acids. The CDR3 spells CSVESGGITDTQYF. The CDR3 nucleotides read TGCAGCGTTGAATCAGGGGGAATCACAGATACGCAGTATTTT.

The V and J genes are TRBV7-9 and TRBJ1-4; D uncertain. The CDR3 is 13 residues long. Germline loops: CDR1 SEHNR, CDR2 FQNEAQ (reference sequence). Between the trimmed V and J ends, which lost 2 bases and 4 bases, there was a span of 5 bases. CDR3 coding DNA: TGTGCCAGCAGCTTAACAGTTAATGAAAAACTGTTTTTT. Translating gives CASSLTVNEKLFF.

The chain recombines TRBV24-1 with TRBJ2-5; no clear D gene. The ends were cut back, 2 bases at V and 5 bases at J, with 8 bases in the middle. Germline V gene data show CDR1 as KGHDR and CDR2 as SFDVKD. The CDR3 is made up of 13 amino acids. CDR3 in amino acids: CATSDSHGETQYF. In nucleotides, the CDR3 is TGTGCCACCAGTGATTCCCACGGGGAGACCCAGTACTTC.

This sequence joins TRBV5-1 and TRBJ2-1, with D perhaps matching TRBD1 (6 bases). V was clipped by 3 bases and J by 8 bases, with 15 bases between them. The germline CDR1 and CDR2 sequences are SGHRS and YFSETQ. The CDR3 runs 14 residues. The CDR3 here is CASSSPAGDDEQFF. CDR3 in DNA: TGCGCCAGCAGCTCCCCGGCAGGGGATGATGAGCAGTTCTTC. Full variable domain (missing parts from reference TRBV5-1 and TRBJ2-1): KAGVTQTPRYLIKTRGQQVTLSCSPISGHRSVSWYQQTPGQGLQFLFEYFSETQRNKGNFPGRFSGRQFSNSRSEMNVSTLELGDSALYLCASSSPAGDDEQFFGPGTRLTVL.

This chain joins TRBV11-1 and TRBJ1-5; D unclear. The V and J ends lost 5 bases and 5 bases respectively, with 10 bases between them. CDR3 length: 13 amino acids. CDR1 is SGHAT, CDR2 FQDESV, per germline (reference sequence). Here the CDR3 reads CASSANRDQPQHF. The DNA of the CDR3 is TGTGCCAGCAGCGCTAACAGAGATCAGCCCCAGCATTTT.

The gene calls are TRBV28 and TRBJ2-4; D is undetermined. The J call may be incorrect, as the DNA end agrees better with TRBJ2-7. The CDR3 extends over 15 amino acids. The germline V gene has CDR1 MDHEN and CDR2 SYDVKM. This CDR3 is CASSSHGSLTSEQYF. The CDR3 coding sequence is TGTGCCAGCAGTTCCCATGGTTCTCTCACCAGCGAGCAGTACTTC.

This clonotype was seen only a few times. The chain uses TRBV7-9 and TRBJ1-2; tentative D call: TRBD1 (5 bases). The V gene lost 5 bases and the J gene lost 8 bases, with 21 bases spanning the gap. CDR3 length equals 15 residues. Germline-derived CDR1 and CDR2 are SEHNR and FQNEAQ (reference sequence). CDR3 protein: CASSQARDRPGGYTF. Written as DNA, the CDR3 is TGTGCCAGCAGCCAAGCCCGGGACCGTCCGGGGGGCTACACCTTC.

This clonotype was counted a few times. The chain combines TRBV29-1 with TRBJ2-1; 13 positions match TRBD2. CDR1 is SQVTM, CDR2 ANQGSEA, per germline. CDR3 length: 16 amino acids. The junction had 8 bases not matched to a gene; V was cut back by 1 base and J by 8 bases. The CDR3 nucleotides are TGCAGCGTTGAAGGAACTAGCGGGGGGGCTTGGTATGAGCAGTTCTTC. Translated, it gives CSVEGTSGGAWYEQFF.

V usage is TRBV18 and J usage is TRBJ2-3; 7 nucleotides line up with TRBD1. V was clipped by 4 bases and J by 0 bases; unmatched bases: 7. The germline V gene encodes CDR1 KGHSH and CDR2 LQKENI. This CDR3 spans 16 amino acids. The CDR3 sequence: CASSLLQGPSTDTQYF. The CDR3 DNA reads TGTGCCAGCTCACTATTACAGGGGCCAAGCACAGATACGCAGTATTTT.

The V and J genes are TRBV27 and TRBJ1-3, with D unresolved. Germline-derived CDR1 and CDR2 are MNHEY and SMNVEV (reference sequence). Deletions cut 6 bases from V and 0 bases from J, with 12 bases between. The CDR3 sequence is 15 residues long. The CDR3 bases are TGTGCCAGCAGCCCCCAAGGCTCCTCTGGAAACACCATATATTTT. Residues: CASSPQGSSGNTIYF.

The chain uses TRBV12-3 or TRBV12-4 and TRBJ1-5; D is unclear. V gave up 1 base and J gave up 7 bases, with 8 bases separating them. The CDR3 extends over 13 amino acids. This CDR3 is CASSLGARQPQHF. The CDR3 nucleotides read TGTGCCAGCAGTTTAGGGGCGCGGCAGCCCCAGCATTTT.

The chain uses TRBV20-1 and TRBJ2-1; 13 bases map to TRBD2. The CDR3 consists of 19 residues. With V trimmed by 3 bases and J by 0 bases, 11 bases remained unmatched. Germline lookup yields CDR1 DFQATT and CDR2 SNEGSKA (reference sequence). The CDR3 DNA reads TGCAGTGCTAGGGAACTAGCGGGGGGGCCCGGAAGCTCCTACAATGAGCAGTTCTTC. Its protein product is CSARELAGGPGSSYNEQFF.

The chain has TRBV6-1 and TRBJ1-4; 7 bases line up with TRBD1. The junction had 15 bases not matched to a gene; V was cut back by 7 bases and J by 7 bases. Per the germline V gene, CDR1 is MNHNS and CDR2 is SASEGT. The CDR3 runs to 16 residues. The CDR3 region is CASIWAGGAAGEKLFF. DNA for the CDR3: TGTGCCAGCATTTGGGCAGGGGGGGCCGCAGGTGAAAAACTGTTTTTT.

The J gene is TRBJ2-1, the V gene TRBV11-1; the D call may be TRBD1 or TRBD2 (6 bases each). TRBJ2-7 matches the DNA end more closely, so the J call is doubtful. Germline V gene data show CDR1 as SGHAT and CDR2 as FQDESV (reference sequence). The CDR3 totals 21 residues. This CDR3 reads CASSSGGIRSPNRDSYNEQYF. CDR3 in DNA: TGTGCCAGCAGCTCTGGGGGGATCAGGTCCCCAAACAGGGACTCCTACAATGAGCAGTACTTC.

This clonotype showed up just a few times. The chain has TRBV6-1 and TRBJ2-5; 9 bases are shared with TRBD2. The length of the CDR3 is 16 residues. CDR1 is MNHNS and CDR2 is SASEGT in the germline V gene. Germline trimming cut 4 bases from V and 2 bases from J; bases unmatched to any gene: 8. Here the CDR3 DNA reads TGTGCCAGCAGTGTGTTTATGGCGGGGGGGCAAGAGACCCAGTACTTC. Translating it yields CASSVFMAGGQETQYF.

The chain couples TRBV21-1 to TRBJ1-5; TRBD1 reflects the table's D call only, with no check against the DNA. TRBV21-1 counts as a pseudogene. CDR3 length: 16 amino acids. The CDR3 DNA reads as TGTGCCAGCAGCAGATCCCGGGACCCTCTTAATCAGCCCCAGCATTTT. Protein: CASSRSRDPLNQPQHF.

This chain's CDR3 is CSARRRLIYGYTF. The CDR3 DNA sequence: TGCAGTGCTAGAAGGCGTCTCATCTATGGCTACACCTTC. The rearrangement links TRBV20-1 to TRBJ1-2; D unresolved. The ends were cut back, 2 bases at V and 4 bases at J, with 11 bases in the middle. This CDR3 has 13 residues. Germline values: CDR1 DFQATT, CDR2 SNEGSKA (reference sequence).

The chain has TRBV28 and TRBJ2-3; D gene ambiguous. Trimming took 3 bases from V and 1 from J, leaving 11 bases between them. The CDR3 consists of 15 residues. In germline, CDR1 is MDHEN, CDR2 SYDVKM. The CDR3 DNA sequence: TGTGCCAGCAGTTTGACACCGGTAGGCACAGATACGCAGTATTTT. This sequence encodes CASSLTPVGTDTQYF.

In its sample, this clonotype was seen a few times. The CDR3 loop is CASSLTLTRFDNEQFF. Here the CDR3 DNA reads TGTGCCAGCAGCCTAACTTTGACTCGGTTCGACAATGAGCAGTTCTTC. The genes are TRBV6-2 or TRBV6-3 and TRBJ2-1; D gene unclear. Trimming took off 6 bases at V and 5 bases at J, with 20 bases between the two ends. The CDR3 has 16 amino acids. The germline V gene has CDR1 MNHEY and CDR2 SVGEGT.

This chain connects TRBV7-2 to TRBJ2-5; TRBD2 aligns across 9 bases. CDR1 and CDR2 (germline): SGHTA, FQGNSA. The CDR3 contains 14 residues. V trimming: 8 bases; J trimming: 2 bases; junction bases outside the gene matches: 6. CDR3 bases: TGTGCCAGCGCGGGGGGGCAGGGGCAAGAGACCCAGTACTTC. Translating gives CASAGGQGQETQYF.

In its sample, this clonotype was seen a few times. The CDR3 loop is CAIRGAESADTQYF. The DNA for the CDR3 is TGTGCCATCAGAGGAGCCGAATCTGCGGATACGCAGTATTTT. The chain links TRBV10-3 to TRBJ2-3, with D uncertain. The CDR3 has 14 residues. Trimming took off 6 bases at V and 6 bases at J, with 16 bases between the two ends. From germline, CDR1 is ENHRY and CDR2 SYGVKD.

This clonotype was found a few times. This chain links TRBV4-3 with TRBJ2-5, with D perhaps matching TRBD1 or TRBD2 (6 bases each). Trimming removed 2 bases from V and 4 bases from J, with 23 bases in between. Germline V gene data show CDR1 as LGHNA and CDR2 as YSLEER. The CDR3 consists of 18 residues. CDR3 region: CASSQSTRGPAAAETQYF. The CDR3 coding sequence is TGCGCCAGCAGCCAATCGACTCGGGGGCCAGCGGCGGCAGAGACCCAGTACTTC.

The rearrangement links TRBV25-1 to TRBJ1-5; the D is unclear. Trimming cost V 2 bases and J 0 bases, with 8 bases left between them. Germline V gene lookup returns CDR1 MGHDK and CDR2 SYGVNS. CDR3 size: 15 residues. CDR3 sequence: CASSEAQSSNQPQHF. CDR3 coding DNA: TGTGCCAGCAGTGAAGCTCAGAGTAGCAATCAGCCCCAGCATTTT.

The chain has TRBV7-9 and TRBJ1-2, with a possible D match to TRBD1 (6 bases). The V and J ends lost 8 bases and 4 bases respectively, with 17 bases between them. Germline V gene data show CDR1 as SEHNR and CDR2 as FQNEAQ (reference sequence). The CDR3 runs 14 residues. In DNA form, the CDR3 reads TGTGCCAGCGGGGTCCCGGGACACAGCTATGGCTACACCTTC. Translation gives CASGVPGHSYGYTF.

A few counts support this clonotype. This chain joins TRBV7-2 and TRBJ2-1; 7 nucleotides match TRBD2. Germline lookup yields CDR1 SGHTA and CDR2 FQGNSA. The CDR3 spans 17 residues. Unmatched junction bases numbered 10, after V lost 3 bases and J lost 2 bases. The DNA for the CDR3 is TGTGCCAGCAGCTTCCAGCTCCGACTAGCCGCCTACAATGAGCAGTTCTTC. As protein: CASSFQLRLAAYNEQFF.

This sequence joins TRBV2 and TRBJ2-3; 9 bases match TRBD1. Germline CDR1 reads SNHLY; CDR2 reads FYNNEI. The CDR3 runs 19 residues. The V gene end was trimmed by 5 bases and the J gene end by 0 bases; junction bases not matched to a gene: 15. CDR3 sequence: CASSSDRGGIELSTDTQYF. The DNA for the CDR3 is TGTGCCAGCAGTTCCGACAGGGGGGGGATTGAATTGAGCACAGATACGCAGTATTTT.